This is a list of T cell receptor beta chains from one sample in a study of blood T cell repertoires in COVID-19. TCRdb's table, derived via immunoSEQ multiplex PCR, lists solely in-frame clones and lacks some. The table records 90,000 to 150,000 clones, 65% to 80% of them present only once. The sample consisted of peripheral blood. Receptors were obtained from a man aged 70-80 years with acute or convalescent COVID-19. CDR3s leave out the opening cysteine and the closing phenylalanine or tryptophan. The D gene is left open where the match is weak. Clone sizes are given selectively: once, few, many, or a class where the clone is expanded.

size: NA
V: TRBV28
D: TRBD1
CDR3: ASSPGQHVYGYT

size: NA
V: TRBV2
D: TRBD1
CDR3: ASSGQGEKGYT

size: NA
V: TRBV5-1
D: TRBD1
CDR3: ASSLAGRGHEAF

size: NA
V: TRBV25-1
D: NA
CDR3: ASSDQGWSETQY

size: NA
V: TRBV2
D: NA
CDR3: ASSEGRRSYNEQF

size: once
V: TRBV9
D: NA
CDR3: ASSVKGVDSPLH

size: NA
V: TRBV28
D: NA
CDR3: ASSMDREKLF

size: NA
V: TRBV2
D: NA
CDR3: ASSERSFSYEQY

size: NA
V: TRBV9
D: TRBD2
CDR3: ASSVAVAGGAYNEQF

size: NA
V: TRBV6-5
D: NA
CDR3: ASSYERSRSYEQY

size: NA
V: TRBV7-2
D: NA
CDR3: ASSLQGTYEQY

size: NA
V: TRBV29-1
D: NA
CDR3: SVSRQGNYEQY

size: NA
V: TRBV5-5
D: NA
CDR3: ASSLTGYGYT

size: NA
V: TRBV2
D: NA
CDR3: ASSLFQVNEQF

size: NA
V: TRBV27
D: TRBD1
CDR3: ASRGQGRTDTQY

size: NA
V: TRBV3-1/TRBV3-2
D: TRBD2
CDR3: AQQSSSGVSTDTQY

size: NA
V: TRBV27
D: NA
CDR3: ASSPTGQYGYT

size: NA
V: TRBV19
D: NA
CDR3: ASSADSTYGYT

size: few
V: TRBV13
D: TRBD2
CDR3: ASSFIPGQGLAGGNNEQF

size: NA
V: TRBV29-1
D: TRBD2
CDR3: SADSGTKRVGETQY

size: NA
V: TRBV4-1
D: NA
CDR3: ASSQPTGGPAYNEQF

size: few
V: TRBV12-3/TRBV12-4
D: NA
CDR3: ASSLQVLYGYT

size: NA
V: TRBV5-4
D: TRBD1
CDR3: ASSLGQGGSPLH

size: NA
V: TRBV28
D: NA
CDR3: AISTGNYGYT

size: NA
V: TRBV2
D: TRBD1
CDR3: ASSIFGQGSGELF

size: few
V: TRBV11-2
D: TRBD2
CDR3: ASSQREDSYEQY

size: few
V: TRBV2
D: NA
CDR3: ASSLGGSSTDTQY

size: NA
V: TRBV7-6
D: NA
CDR3: ASRWPILDEQY

size: once
V: TRBV7-7
D: NA
CDR3: ASSLRGGGAETQY

size: NA
V: TRBV24-1
D: NA
CDR3: ATSPWGGHEQF

size: NA
V: TRBV7-3
D: NA
CDR3: ASSPSRRPDTQY

size: few
V: TRBV3-1/TRBV3-2
D: NA
CDR3: ASSPGGGAF

size: few
V: TRBV7-8
D: TRBD1
CDR3: ASSAPGQGFAAF

size: NA
V: TRBV5-4
D: TRBD1
CDR3: ASSNPGQGAYEQY

size: NA
V: TRBV2
D: NA
CDR3: ASRSGQGTGEQY

size: NA
V: TRBV6-1
D: NA
CDR3: ASSEVARNVAYEQY

size: once
V: TRBV28
D: TRBD2
CDR3: ASSSPASGRTDTQY

size: NA
V: TRBV2
D: NA
CDR3: ASSGTDKNQPQH

size: NA
V: TRBV4-1
D: NA
CDR3: ASSQAGTKNEQF

size: few
V: TRBV4-2
D: TRBD1
CDR3: ASSQTGAGANVLT

size: NA
V: TRBV18
D: TRBD1
CDR3: ASSPRDSYIQY

size: NA
V: TRBV7-9
D: NA
CDR3: ASSLVGVGELF

size: NA
V: TRBV19
D: TRBD1
CDR3: ASSIGGDSAPQH

size: once
V: TRBV9
D: NA
CDR3: ASSVTGGTDEQY

size: NA
V: TRBV6-5
D: NA
CDR3: ASSPGYGYT

size: NA
V: TRBV18
D: TRBD2
CDR3: ASSETSGETDTQY

size: NA
V: TRBV9
D: TRBD2
CDR3: ASSAISGRYNEQF

size: NA
V: TRBV29-1
D: NA
CDR3: SVVGGGETYNEQF

size: NA
V: TRBV7-9
D: TRBD1
CDR3: ASSLGQGQYGYT

size: NA
V: TRBV2
D: NA
CDR3: ASSENGYEQY

size: NA
V: TRBV5-4
D: NA
CDR3: ASSSAGLNTEAF

size: once
V: TRBV6-5
D: TRBD2
CDR3: ASSPGLAADTQY

size: NA
V: TRBV12-5
D: TRBD2
CDR3: ASAPAGVSSYNEQF

size: NA
V: TRBV7-8
D: TRBD1
CDR3: ASSFVQGQDYEQY

size: once
V: TRBV21-1
D: NA
CDR3: ASSSRFSTATGELF

size: NA
V: TRBV6-5
D: TRBD1
CDR3: ASSPWGTGYQPQH

size: NA
V: TRBV3-1/TRBV3-2
D: NA
CDR3: ASSESNFLASPYNEQF

size: NA
V: TRBV25-1
D: NA
CDR3: ASSERPVGQNQPQH